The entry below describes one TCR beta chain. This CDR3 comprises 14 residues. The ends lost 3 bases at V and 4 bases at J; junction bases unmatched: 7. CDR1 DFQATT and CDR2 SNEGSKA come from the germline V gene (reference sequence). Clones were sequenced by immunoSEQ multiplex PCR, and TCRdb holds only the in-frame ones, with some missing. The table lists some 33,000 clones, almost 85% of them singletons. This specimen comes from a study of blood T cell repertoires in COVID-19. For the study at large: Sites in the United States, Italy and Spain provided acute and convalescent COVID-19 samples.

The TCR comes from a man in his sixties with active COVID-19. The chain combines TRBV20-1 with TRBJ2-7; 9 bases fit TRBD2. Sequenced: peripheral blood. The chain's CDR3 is CSASRASGNYEQYF. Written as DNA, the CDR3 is TGCAGTGCTAGTAGGGCTAGCGGGAATTACGAGCAGTACTTC.